This is a list of T cell receptor beta chains from one sample in a study of T cell repertoires in cytomegalovirus infection. MiXCR, applied by TCRdb to the reads, yields one record per CDR3 protein. Of about 270,000 distinct CDR3 sequences detected, roughly a fifth appear once; the ten largest clones hold about 20%. These receptors lack a known antigen. This material consisted of cultured PBMCs, taken from culture after CMV antigen stimulation. These receptor sequences come from a human donor in good health (CMV status not recorded). Some clones in this sample may be carry-over from other donors' samples. Both conserved end residues are part of each CDR3. Clone size is not always given. Where it is, it says once, few, many or a class for expanded clones.

clone_size	v_call	cdr3_aa
few	TRBV7-2	CASSLAKQGNEQFF
many	TRBV10-3	CAISVRVSNTEAFF
many	TRBV7-2	CASSLVPGAGGLGTGELFF
-	TRBV18	CASSIDRSYGYTF
-	TRBV7-2	CASSLGRASGSRRYF
few	TRBV2	CASIGGRVGNEQFF
few	TRBV12-3/TRBV12-4	CASRLSGRASYEQFF
few	TRBV6-6	CASSWGGRVPYEQYF
few	TRBV11-3	CASSSPTSGALDTQYF
few	TRBV6-6	CASSYRELAGDFTDTQYF
-	TRBV18	CASSPPNGEGNTIYF
many	TRBV19	CASSIGRGNTEAFF
few	TRBV2	CASDDLAGKNIQYF
few	TRBV3-1	CASSLPDRGYEQYF
-	TRBV7-2	CASSLTAQNTEAFF
-	TRBV7-7	CASSSGVRDTQYF
many	TRBV7-8	CASSLTSGIRGEQYF
-	TRBV7-9	CASSHPTDEIAEGVTGELFF
few	TRBV24-1	CATAGLAGSSYNEQFF
-	TRBV20-1	CSARDIRPVRYEQYF
many	TRBV11-2	CASSLRAQETQYF
once	TRBV20-1	CSARDFRGQTF
-	TRBV15	CATSRRVAYEQYF
many	TRBV19	CASSIGGAYNEQFF
few	TRBV7-6	CASSLGSSGRAGETQYF
few	TRBV18	CASSPIGLFTDTQYF
-	TRBV6-2/TRBV6-3	CASRRQGTASYEQYF